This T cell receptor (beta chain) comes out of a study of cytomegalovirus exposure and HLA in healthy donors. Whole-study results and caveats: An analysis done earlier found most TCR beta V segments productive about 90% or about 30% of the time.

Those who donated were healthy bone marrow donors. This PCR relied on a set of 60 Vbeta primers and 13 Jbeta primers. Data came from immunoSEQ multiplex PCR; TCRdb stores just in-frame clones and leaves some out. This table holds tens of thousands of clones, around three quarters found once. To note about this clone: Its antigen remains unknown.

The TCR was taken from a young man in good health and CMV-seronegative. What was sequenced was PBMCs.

CDR3 coding DNA: TGCAGCGCCGGTGGTTCCTATGGCTACACCTTC. Translated: CSAGGSYGYTF. The V and J genes are TRBV29-1 and TRBJ1-2; D not resolved. CDR1 and CDR2 from the germline V gene are SQVTM and ANQGSEA. CDR3 length equals 11 residues. V shed 7 bases and J shed 4 bases, with 10 bases lying between them.